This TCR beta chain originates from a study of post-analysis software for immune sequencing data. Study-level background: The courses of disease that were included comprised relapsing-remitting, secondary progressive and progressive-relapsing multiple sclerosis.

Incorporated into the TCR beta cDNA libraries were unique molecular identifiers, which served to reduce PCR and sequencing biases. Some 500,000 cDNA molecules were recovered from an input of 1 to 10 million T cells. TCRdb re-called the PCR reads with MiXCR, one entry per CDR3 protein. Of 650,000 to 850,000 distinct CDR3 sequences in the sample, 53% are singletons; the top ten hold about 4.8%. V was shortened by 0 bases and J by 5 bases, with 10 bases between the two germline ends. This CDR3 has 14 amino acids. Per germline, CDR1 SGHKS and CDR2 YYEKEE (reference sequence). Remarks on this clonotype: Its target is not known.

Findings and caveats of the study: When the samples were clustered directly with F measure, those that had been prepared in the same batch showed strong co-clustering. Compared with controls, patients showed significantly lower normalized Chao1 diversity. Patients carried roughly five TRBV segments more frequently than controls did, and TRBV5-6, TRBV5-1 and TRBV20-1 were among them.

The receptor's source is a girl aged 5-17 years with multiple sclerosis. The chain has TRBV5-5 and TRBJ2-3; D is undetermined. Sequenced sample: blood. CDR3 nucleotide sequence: TGTGCCAGCAGCTTGGGACTCGTTCGAGATACGCAGTATTTT. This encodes CASSLGLVRDTQYF. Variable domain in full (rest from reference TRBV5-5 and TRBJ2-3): DAGVTQSPTHLIKTRGQQVTLRCSPISGHKSVSWYQQVLGQGPQFIFQYYEKEERGRGNFPDRFSARQFPNYSSELNVNALLLGDSALYLCASSLGLVRDTQYFGPGTRLTVL.